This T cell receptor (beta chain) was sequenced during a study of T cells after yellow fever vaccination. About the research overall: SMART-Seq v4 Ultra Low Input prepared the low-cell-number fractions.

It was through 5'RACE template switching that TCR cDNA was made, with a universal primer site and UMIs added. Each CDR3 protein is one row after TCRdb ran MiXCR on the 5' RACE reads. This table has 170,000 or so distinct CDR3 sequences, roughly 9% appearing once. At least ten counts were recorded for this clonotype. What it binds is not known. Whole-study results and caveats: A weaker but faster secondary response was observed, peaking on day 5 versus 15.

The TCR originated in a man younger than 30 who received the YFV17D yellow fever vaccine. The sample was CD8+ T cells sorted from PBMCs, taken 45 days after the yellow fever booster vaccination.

The CDR3 DNA is TGTGCCAGCACCCCGGGCGGGGGAGAGACCCAGTACTTC. Translated, it gives CASTPGGGETQYF. J is TRBJ2-5 and V is TRBV12-3 or TRBV12-4, with 7 bases lining up with TRBD2. The CDR3 has 13 amino acids. V shed 7 bases and J 4 bases; nucleotides not matched to a gene: 6.